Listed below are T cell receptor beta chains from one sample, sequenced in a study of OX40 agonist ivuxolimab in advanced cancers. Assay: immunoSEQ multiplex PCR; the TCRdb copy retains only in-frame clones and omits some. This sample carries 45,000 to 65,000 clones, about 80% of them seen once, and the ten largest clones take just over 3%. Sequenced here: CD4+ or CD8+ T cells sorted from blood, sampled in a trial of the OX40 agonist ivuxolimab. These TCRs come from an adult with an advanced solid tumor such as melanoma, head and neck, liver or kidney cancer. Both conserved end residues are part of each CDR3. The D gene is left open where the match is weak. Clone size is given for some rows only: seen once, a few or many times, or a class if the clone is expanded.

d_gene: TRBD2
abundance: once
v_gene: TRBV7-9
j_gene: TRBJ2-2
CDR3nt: TGTGCCAGCAGCCTATTGGCGGGGGGTCCCACCGGGGAGCTGTTTTTT
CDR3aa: CASSLLAGGPTGELFF

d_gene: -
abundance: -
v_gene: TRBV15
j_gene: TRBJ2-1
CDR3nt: TGTGCCACCAGCAGAGATGCGGGCCGGGAAAATGAGCAGTTCTTC
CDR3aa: CATSRDAGRENEQFF

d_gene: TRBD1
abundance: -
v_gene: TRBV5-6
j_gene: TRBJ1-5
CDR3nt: TGTGCCAGCAGCTACGGACAGGGAGATCAGCCCCAGCATTTT
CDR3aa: CASSYGQGDQPQHF

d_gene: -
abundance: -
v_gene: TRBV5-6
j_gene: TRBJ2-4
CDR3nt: TGTGCCAGCAGCGTGGGTATTAGGGCCAAAAACATTCAGTACTTC
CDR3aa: CASSVGIRAKNIQYF

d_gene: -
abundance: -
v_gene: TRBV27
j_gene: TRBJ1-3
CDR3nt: TGTGCCAGCAGTGCCTTAACTGGAAACACCATATATTTT
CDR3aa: CASSALTGNTIYF

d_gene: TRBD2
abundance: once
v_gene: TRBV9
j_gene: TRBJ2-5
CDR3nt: TGTGCCAGCAGCGCACTAGCGGGGGGGCCGGAGACCCAGTACTTC
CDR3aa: CASSALAGGPETQYF

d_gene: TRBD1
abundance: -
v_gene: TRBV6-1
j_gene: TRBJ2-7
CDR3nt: TGTGCCAGCAGGACAGGGGGATCCTACGAGCAGTACTTC
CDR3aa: CASRTGGSYEQYF

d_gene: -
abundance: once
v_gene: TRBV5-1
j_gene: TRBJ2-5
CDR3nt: TGCGCCAGCAGCGTCTGGGATGAAGAGACCCAGTACTTC
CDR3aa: CASSVWDEETQYF

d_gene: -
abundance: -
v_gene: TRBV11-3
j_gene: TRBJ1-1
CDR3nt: TGTGCCAGCAGCTTAGCGGCGAACACTGAAGCTTTCTTT
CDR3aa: CASSLAANTEAFF

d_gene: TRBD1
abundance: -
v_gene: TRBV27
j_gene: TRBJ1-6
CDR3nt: TGTGCCAGCAGTTTATGGACAGGGGGCTCCTATAATTCACCCCTCCACTTT
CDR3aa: CASSLWTGGSYNSPLHF

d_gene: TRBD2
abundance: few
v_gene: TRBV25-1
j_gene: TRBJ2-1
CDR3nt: TGTGCCAGCACCTCGTCCGCGGGGGTTGAGCAGTTCTTC
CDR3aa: CASTSSAGVEQFF

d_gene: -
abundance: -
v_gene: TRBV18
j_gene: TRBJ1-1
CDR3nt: TGTGCCAGCTCACCGGGCAGGGGCATAACTGAAGCTTTCTTT
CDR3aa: CASSPGRGITEAFF

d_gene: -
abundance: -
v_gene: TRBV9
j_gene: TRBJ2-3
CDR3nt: TGTGCCAGCAGCGTAGGTCCCTCCACAGATACGCAGTATTTT
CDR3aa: CASSVGPSTDTQYF

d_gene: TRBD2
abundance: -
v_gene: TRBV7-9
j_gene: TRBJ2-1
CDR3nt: TGTGCCAGCAGCCGGACCCTAGCGGGGCTCTGGAATGAGCAGTTCTTC
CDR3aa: CASSRTLAGLWNEQFF

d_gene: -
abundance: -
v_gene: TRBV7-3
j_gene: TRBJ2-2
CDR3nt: TGTGCCAGCAGCTTCCTTTCGGGCTCCGGGGAGCTGTTTTTT
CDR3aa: CASSFLSGSGELFF

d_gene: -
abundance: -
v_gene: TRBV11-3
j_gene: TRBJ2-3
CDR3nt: TGTGCCAGCAGTGTGGGCAGCACAGATACGCAGTATTTT
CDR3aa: CASSVGSTDTQYF

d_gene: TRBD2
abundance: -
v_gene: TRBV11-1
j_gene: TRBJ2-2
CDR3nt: TGTGCCAGCAGCCGTAGCGGGGGCCGGTATCCCGGGGAGCTGTTTTTT
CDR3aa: CASSRSGGRYPGELFF

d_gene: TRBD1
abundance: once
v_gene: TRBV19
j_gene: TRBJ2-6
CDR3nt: TGTGCCAGTAGTCCACAGGGGGCGGGGGCCAACGTCCTGACTTTC
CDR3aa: CASSPQGAGANVLTF

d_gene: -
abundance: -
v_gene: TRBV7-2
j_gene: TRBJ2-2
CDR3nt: TGTGCCAGCAGCCCGGAAGTCGGGGAGCTGTTTTTT
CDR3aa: CASSPEVGELFF

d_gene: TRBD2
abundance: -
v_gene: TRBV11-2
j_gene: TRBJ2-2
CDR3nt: TGTGCCAGCAGCTTAGCCGGGAGGGCCCCCGGGGAGCTGTTTTTT
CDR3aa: CASSLAGRAPGELFF

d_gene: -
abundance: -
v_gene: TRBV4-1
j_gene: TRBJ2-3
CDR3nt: TGCGCCAGCAGCCAAACGGGGCCACCCTCTAGCACAGATACGCAGTATTTT
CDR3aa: CASSQTGPPSSTDTQYF

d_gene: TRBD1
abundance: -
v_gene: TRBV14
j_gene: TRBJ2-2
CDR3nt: TGTGCCAGCAGCCGTCGACAGGGAGACACCGGGGAGCTGTTTTTT
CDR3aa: CASSRRQGDTGELFF

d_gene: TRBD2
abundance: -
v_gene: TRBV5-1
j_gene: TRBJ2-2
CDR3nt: TGCGCCAGCAGACGGAGCCCCCTCAGCGGGGAGGACACCGGGGAGCTGTTTTTT
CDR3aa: CASRRSPLSGEDTGELFF

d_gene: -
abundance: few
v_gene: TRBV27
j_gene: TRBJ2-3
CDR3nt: TGTGCCAGCTCTCGACTACCCCTCACAGATACGCAGTATTTT
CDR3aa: CASSRLPLTDTQYF

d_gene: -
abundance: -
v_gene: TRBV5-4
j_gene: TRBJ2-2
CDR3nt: TGTGCCAGCAGCTTGAGGAGCCAGGGAACCGGGGAGCTGTTTTTT
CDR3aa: CASSLRSQGTGELFF

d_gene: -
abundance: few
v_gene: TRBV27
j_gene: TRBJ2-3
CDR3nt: TGTGCCAGCAGCAGGGATCACAGGGATACGCAGTATTTT
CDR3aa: CASSRDHRDTQYF

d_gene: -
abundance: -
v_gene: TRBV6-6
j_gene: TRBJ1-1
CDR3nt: TGTGCCAGCAGTTACGGGGGTGGAACTGAAGCTTTCTTT
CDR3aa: CASSYGGGTEAFF

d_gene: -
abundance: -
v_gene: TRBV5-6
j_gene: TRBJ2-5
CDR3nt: TGTGCCAGCAGCTTGGCCAGCGGAGAGACCCAGTACTTC
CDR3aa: CASSLASGETQYF

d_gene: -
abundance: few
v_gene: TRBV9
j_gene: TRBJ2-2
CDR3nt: TGTGCCAGCAGCGGGGACACCGGTTACGGGGAGCTGTTTTTT
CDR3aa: CASSGDTGYGELFF

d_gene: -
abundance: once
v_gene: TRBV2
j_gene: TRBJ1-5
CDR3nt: TGTGCCAGCAGTGAAGATCTCAGTCAGCCCCAGCATTTT
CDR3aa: CASSEDLSQPQHF

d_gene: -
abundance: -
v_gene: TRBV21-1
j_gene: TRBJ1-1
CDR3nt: TGTGCCAGCAGCAAAGAACCGGGACAGGGGGCCGAGAACACTGAAGCTTTCTTT
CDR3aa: CASSKEPGQGAENTEAFF

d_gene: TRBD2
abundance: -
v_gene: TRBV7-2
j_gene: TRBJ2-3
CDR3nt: TGTGCCAGCAGCTTAAAACTAGCGGGGGGCACAGATACGCAGTATTTT
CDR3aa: CASSLKLAGGTDTQYF

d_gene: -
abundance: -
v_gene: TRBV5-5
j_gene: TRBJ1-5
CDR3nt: TGTGCCAGCAGCTTGGTGGCGGCTAGCAATCAGCCCCAGCATTTT
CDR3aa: CASSLVAASNQPQHF

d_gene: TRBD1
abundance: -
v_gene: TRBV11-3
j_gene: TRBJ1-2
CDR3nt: TGTGCCAGCAGCGGTGGACAGGGGAGTGGCTACACCTTC
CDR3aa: CASSGGQGSGYTF

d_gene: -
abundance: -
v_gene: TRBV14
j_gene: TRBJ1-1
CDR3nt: TGTGCCAGCAGTCGGACACACAACACTGAAGCTTTCTTT
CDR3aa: CASSRTHNTEAFF

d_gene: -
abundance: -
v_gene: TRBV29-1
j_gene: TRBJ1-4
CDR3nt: TGCAGCGTTGGCCTCTTTGGGGAAAAACTGTTTTTT
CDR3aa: CSVGLFGEKLFF

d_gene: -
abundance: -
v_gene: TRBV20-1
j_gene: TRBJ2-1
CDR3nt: TGCAGTGCTAGCCGGCTCAATGAGCAGTTCTTC
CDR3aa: CSASRLNEQFF

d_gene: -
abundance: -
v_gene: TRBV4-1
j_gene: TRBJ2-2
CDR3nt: TGCGCCAGCAGCCAAGGCTTCCGTCCCTTCACCGGGGAGCTGTTTTTT
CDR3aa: CASSQGFRPFTGELFF

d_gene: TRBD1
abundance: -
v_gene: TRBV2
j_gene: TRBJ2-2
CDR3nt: TGTGCCGGGAGACAGGGTTACACCGGGGAGCTGTTTTTT
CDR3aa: CAGRQGYTGELFF

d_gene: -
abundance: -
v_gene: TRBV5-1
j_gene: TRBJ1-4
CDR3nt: TGCGCCAGCAGCTTCAGCGGGGTGGAGGGTGAAAAACTGTTTTTT
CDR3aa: CASSFSGVEGEKLFF

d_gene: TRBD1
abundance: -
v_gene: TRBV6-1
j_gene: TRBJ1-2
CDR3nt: TGTGCCAGTCAACCAGGGGGTTATGGCTACACCTTC
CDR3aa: CASQPGGYGYTF

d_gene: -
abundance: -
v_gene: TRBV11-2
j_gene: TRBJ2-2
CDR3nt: TGTGCCAGCAGCCTGACCCGGACCGGGGAGCTGTTTTTT
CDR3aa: CASSLTRTGELFF